The 25 T cell receptor beta chains below were found in one sample sequenced in a study of cytomegalovirus exposure and HLA in healthy donors. The PCR made use of 60 Vbeta and 13 Jbeta primers. Method: immunoSEQ multiplex PCR; TCRdb's copy keeps in-frame clones and lacks some. This table has 160,000 or so clones, around 79% appearing once. The specimen was PBMCs. Receptors originate from a man aged 35-49 years in good health and CMV-seronegative.

A word on this clone: Mismatch with germline at one junction end may stem from a read error. J is TRBJ2-1 and V is TRBV7-7; 13 nucleotides agree with TRBD2. The CDR3 covers 15 residues. CDR1 and CDR2 from the germline V gene are SSHAT and FNYEAQ (reference sequence). The CDR3 region has the DNA TGTGCTAGCAGTACCGGACTAGCGGGAGTTGGTGAGCAGTTCTTC. Its translation: CASSTGLAGVGEQFF.

V usage is TRBV6-6 and J usage is TRBJ2-2; no clear D gene. V was cut by 3 bases and J by 4 bases, with 9 bases left in between. The CDR3 is 14 residues long. CDR1 is MNHNY and CDR2 is SVGAGI in the germline V gene (reference sequence). CDR3 region: CASSYSEVTGELFF. CDR3 sequence (DNA): TGTGCCAGCAGTTATAGTGAGGTCACCGGGGAGCTGTTTTTT.

Only a few counts were recorded for this clone. One end of the junction fails to match germline, which may point to a read error. The chain has TRBV7-9 and TRBJ2-2; D is perhaps TRBD2 (5 bases). Looked up from germline, CDR1 is SEHNR and CDR2 is FQNEAQ (reference sequence). This CDR3 has 15 residues. CDR3 amino acids: CSSSLDRGATGELFF. CDR3 coding DNA: TGTTCCAGCAGCTTAGACCGGGGAGCCACCGGGGAGCTGTTTTTT.

The J gene is TRBJ1-1, the V gene TRBV14, with D perhaps TRBD1 (5 bases). The V gene lost 5 bases and the J gene lost 11 bases, with 15 bases spanning the gap. CDR1 and CDR2 (germline): SGHDN, FVKESK. The CDR3 length is 12 residues. This CDR3 is CASSLGQRMAFF. DNA for the CDR3: TGTGCCAGCAGCTTAGGACAACGGATGGCTTTCTTT.

The chain couples TRBV28 to TRBJ2-7; D unclear. V gave up 7 bases and J gave up 5 bases, with 15 bases separating them. The CDR3 is 13 amino acids. CDR1 and CDR2 (germline): MDHEN, SYDVKM. This CDR3 reads CASTGGSIHEQYF. CDR3 DNA sequence: TGTGCCAGCACCGGCGGCAGTATCCACGAGCAGTACTTC.

V gene TRBV9 combines with J gene TRBJ2-7; tentatively, D is TRBD1 (6 bases). V dropped 0 bases and J dropped 2 bases, with 12 bases sitting between them. CDR1 is SGDLS, CDR2 YYNGEE, per germline. This CDR3 comprises 15 residues. The CDR3 DNA is TGTGCCAGCAGCGTAGGGGGGCGGTTTGCCTACGAGCAGTACTTC. As protein: CASSVGGRFAYEQYF.

The chain employs TRBV6-1 and TRBJ1-5; D perhaps matches TRBD1 (6 bases). The germline V gene encodes CDR1 MNHNS and CDR2 SASEGT. The V gene lost 3 bases and the J gene lost 4 bases, with 10 bases spanning the gap. This CDR3 is 14 amino acids long. The CDR3 nucleotides read TGTGCCAGCAGTGAGTTAAGGGGGAATCAGCCCCAGCATTTT. This gives the protein CASSELRGNQPQHF.

This chain joins TRBV11-3 and TRBJ2-3, with D possibly matching TRBD1 (6 bases). The V gene lost 5 bases and the J gene lost 5 bases, with 14 bases spanning the gap. From germline, CDR1 is SGHNT and CDR2 YENEEA. The CDR3 runs 14 residues. DNA of the CDR3: TGTGCCAGCAGCCAGGGGATTATAGGAGATACGCAGTATTTT. As protein: CASSQGIIGDTQYF.

The chain combines TRBV5-4 with TRBJ1-2; no clear D. Germline V gene sequence: CDR1 SGHNT, CDR2 YYREEE (reference sequence). Trimming pared 0 bases from V and 3 bases from J, leaving 6 bases between. The CDR3 consists of 13 residues. CDR3 loop: CASSLDGDYGYTF. CDR3 DNA sequence: TGTGCCAGCAGCTTGGACGGGGACTATGGCTACACCTTC.

CDR3 residues: CASTEQGGASYEQYF. CDR3 coding DNA: TGTGCCAGCACCGAACAAGGGGGGGCATCCTACGAGCAGTACTTC. This chain joins TRBV2 and TRBJ2-7; D perhaps matches TRBD2 (7 bases). The CDR3 runs 15 residues. Trimming removed 7 bases at V and 1 base at J, with 17 bases between. Per germline, CDR1 SNHLY and CDR2 FYNNEI.

The CDR3 DNA follows: TGTGCCAGCAGCACAGGCCACAATCAGCCCCAGCATTTT. The encoded protein is CASSTGHNQPQHF. The chain joins TRBV5-8 to TRBJ1-5; possible D gene TRBD1, 5 bases. The CDR3 is 13 residues long. The germline V gene has CDR1 SGHTS and CDR2 YDEGEE. V gave up 4 bases and J gave up 3 bases, with 8 bases separating them.

This chain connects TRBV5-1 to TRBJ2-1, with unresolved D. Germline-derived CDR1 and CDR2 are SGHRS and YFSETQ. CDR3 length: 14 residues. Trimming cost V 0 bases and J 3 bases, with 7 bases left between them. The CDR3 here is CASSLAERYNEQFF. In DNA form, the CDR3 reads TGCGCCAGCAGCTTGGCGGAGCGCTACAATGAGCAGTTCTTC. Using reference TRBV5-1 and TRBJ2-1 for the parts outside the CDR3, the full variable domain is KAGVTQTPRYLIKTRGQQVTLSCSPISGHRSVSWYQQTPGQGLQFLFEYFSETQRNKGNFPGRFSGRQFSNSRSEMNVSTLELGDSALYLCASSLAERYNEQFFGPGTRLTVL.

The chain is built from TRBV7-2 and TRBJ2-5; weak D call: TRBD2 (6 bases). The ends were cut back, 5 bases at V and 5 bases at J, with 15 bases in the middle. The CDR3 covers 14 residues. CDR1 and CDR2 from the germline V gene are SGHTA and FQGNSA. CDR3 in amino acids: CASSILGGMETQYF. The CDR3 DNA reads TGTGCCAGCAGCATACTAGGAGGGATGGAGACCCAGTACTTC.

This chain uses TRBV29-1 with TRBJ2-1, with 7 bases lining up with TRBD2. V was pared by 1 base and J by 0 bases, with 9 bases of the junction left unmatched. The CDR3 loop spans 17 amino acids. The V gene's germline CDR1 is SQVTM and CDR2 ANQGSEA. In nucleotides, the CDR3 is TGCAGCGTTGAAGGGGGTAGCGGGTTTAGCTCCTACAATGAGCAGTTCTTC. Its translation: CSVEGGSGFSSYNEQFF.

The V call is TRBV11-3, the J call TRBJ1-5; D remains ambiguous. V lost 2 bases to trimming and J lost 11 bases, with 16 bases between them. Germline V gene sequence: CDR1 SGHNT, CDR2 YENEEA. The CDR3 contains 14 residues. CDR3 coding DNA: TGTGCCAGCAGCTTACCTGGGGAGAGTTGGTCCCAGCATTTT. Translated: CASSLPGESWSQHF. Combining the CDR3 with reference TRBV11-3 and TRBJ1-5 gives the whole variable domain EAGVVQSPRYKIIEKKQPVAFWCNPISGHNTLYWYLQNLGQGPELLIRYENEEAVDDSQLPKDRFSAERLKGVDSTLKIQPAELGDSAVYLCASSLPGESWSQHFGDGTRLSIL.

V usage is TRBV18 and J usage is TRBJ2-7, with 8 bases aligning to TRBD2. The CDR3 sequence is 15 residues long. Germline V gives CDR1 KGHSH, CDR2 LQKENI. Germline trimming cut 4 bases from V and 2 bases from J; bases unmatched to any gene: 7. The CDR3 coding sequence is TGTGCCAGCTCACGCTCGGGGGGGCTGACCTACGAGCAGTACTTC. This encodes CASSRSGGLTYEQYF.

The rearrangement links TRBV7-9 to TRBJ1-3; maybe TRBD1 (5 bases). With 3 bases removed from V and 0 bases from J, the gap between germline ends came to 9 bases. The CDR3 has 15 amino acids. Per the germline V gene, CDR1 is SEHNR and CDR2 is FQNEAQ (reference sequence). DNA for the CDR3: TGTGCCAGCAGCTTCGGGGGTATCTCTGGAAACACCATATATTTT. This encodes CASSFGGISGNTIYF.

J is TRBJ1-1 and V is TRBV28; no reliable D call. Trimming removed 5 bases from V and 0 bases from J, with 25 bases in between. The germline gives CDR1 MDHEN, CDR2 SYDVKM. The CDR3 totals 19 residues. CDR3 sequence (DNA): TGTGCCAGCAGTCCCCTAGGCTGGCCATCTCCCCACCTGAACACTGAAGCTTTCTTT. Translating gives CASSPLGWPSPHLNTEAFF.

J is TRBJ2-2 and V is TRBV6-4; TRBD2 agrees at 9 bases. V lost 0 bases, J lost 3 bases, and 8 bases stayed unmatched. The CDR3 loop spans 18 amino acids. Germline V gives CDR1 MRHNA, CDR2 SNTAGT. CDR3 in amino acids: CASSDSISGSVHTGELFF. The CDR3 nucleotides are TGTGCCAGCAGTGACTCGATTAGCGGGAGTGTGCACACCGGGGAGCTGTTTTTT.

The CDR3 bases are TGTGCCAGCACCAGGACTAGCGGGGCTTACGAGCAGTACTTC. It yields the protein CASTRTSGAYEQYF. This chain links TRBV6-6 with TRBJ2-7; TRBD2 agrees at 12 bases. The CDR3 has 14 amino acids. V gave up 7 bases and J gave up 4 bases; unmatched junction bases: 5. CDR1 is MNHNY and CDR2 is SVGAGI in the germline V gene (reference sequence).

The V gene is TRBV19, the J gene TRBJ1-5, with 9 bases aligning to TRBD1. The trim removed 5 bases at V and 4 bases at J, leaving 6 bases unmatched. Germline V lookup: CDR1 LNHDA, CDR2 SQIVND (reference sequence). The CDR3 runs to 15 residues. For the CDR3, the DNA is TGTGCCAGTAGTGCACAGGGGGCGAGTAATCAGCCCCAGCATTTT. This sequence encodes CASSAQGASNQPQHF.

This clone appeared once. CDR3 bases: TGCGCCAGCAGCCCCCCGACCCGGGATCTACGTCACTCCTACGAGCAGTACTTC. It is translated as CASSPPTRDLRHSYEQYF. The chain uses TRBV4-1 and TRBJ2-7; a possible D gene is TRBD2 (5 bases). V was shortened by 4 bases and J by 0 bases, with 22 bases between the two germline ends. The CDR3 contains 18 residues. Germline lookup yields CDR1 MGHRA and CDR2 YSYEKL.

The gene calls are TRBV15 and TRBJ1-6; D unresolved. The CDR3 has 15 amino acids. Germline CDR1 and CDR2: LNHNV and YYDKDF (reference sequence). V lost 0 bases to trimming and J lost 3 bases, with 6 bases between them. CDR3 amino acids: CATSRERDYNSPLHF. The CDR3 DNA reads as TGTGCCACCAGCAGAGAGAGAGACTATAATTCACCCCTCCACTTT.

The chain is built from TRBV5-6 and TRBJ2-7, with TRBD2 identical over 13 bases. V gave up 1 base and J gave up 1 base; unmatched junction bases: 2. This CDR3 region has 16 residues. Germline-derived CDR1 and CDR2 are SGHDT and YYEEEE. The DNA of the CDR3 is TGTGCCAGCAGCTTGCGGACTAGCGGGAGTTCCTACGAGCAGTACTTC. It specifies CASSLRTSGSSYEQYF.

The J gene is TRBJ2-3, the V gene TRBV6-5; unclear D gene. The germline gives CDR1 MNHEY, CDR2 SVGAGI. CDR3 length: 15 residues. The V end lost 6 bases, the J end lost 0 bases, and 13 bases lay between the germline ends. In DNA form, the CDR3 reads TGTGCCAGCAGAGACGGTGCGGCTAGCACAGATACGCAGTATTTT. This gives the protein CASRDGAASTDTQYF.